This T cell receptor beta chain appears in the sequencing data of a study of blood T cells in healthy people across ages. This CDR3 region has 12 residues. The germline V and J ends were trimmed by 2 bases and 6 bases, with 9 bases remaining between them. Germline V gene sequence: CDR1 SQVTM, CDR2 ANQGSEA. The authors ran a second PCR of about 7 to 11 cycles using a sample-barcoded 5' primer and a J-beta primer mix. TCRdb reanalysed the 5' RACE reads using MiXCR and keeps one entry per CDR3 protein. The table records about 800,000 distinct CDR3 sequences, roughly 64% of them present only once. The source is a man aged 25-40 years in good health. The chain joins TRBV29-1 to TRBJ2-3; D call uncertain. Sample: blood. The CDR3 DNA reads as TGCAGCGTTGAATCGACCCTGGATACGCAGTATTTT. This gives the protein CSVESTLDTQYF.